This T cell receptor beta chain was sequenced in a study of T cell changes during pregnancy in multiple sclerosis (dated by TCRdb to the late 2010s). Notes on the research overall: Changes in the T cell repertoire over the course of pregnancy were examined in this study in women with multiple sclerosis.

Library preparation used the immunoSEQ multiplex PCR assay. TCRdb provides this immuneACCESS table in a form limited to in-frame rearrangements. Some clones are lacking; in checked studies, under half of them reflect an unresolved V gene, and why the rest are absent is not known. The sample table lists fewer than 140,000 clones, about nine tenths of them with a count of one. The top ten clones comprise around 1.5% of the sample. As encoded in the germline V gene (reference sequence), CDR1 is WNHNN while CDR2 is SYGVQD. The V end gives up 4 bases and the J end 3 bases, leaving 2 bases in the junction not matched to a gene. The CDR3 runs 13 amino acids, cysteine and phenylalanine included. Only the CDR3 portion is preserved as DNA: 39 bases, with reading frame beginning at the first base. Notes on this clone: Its target antigen remains unknown. Base qualities are not provided; no much larger clone lies one nucleotide away.

Here the chain combines TRBV10-1 and TRBJ2-7; TRBD2 matches 8 bases in the middle. The sample was peripheral blood, taken after pregnancy. The receptor was isolated from a female donor with multiple sclerosis, enrolled in a pregnancy study. The CDR3 protein: CASSASGSYEQYF. The sequenced DNA is TGCGCCAGCAGTGCCAGCGGGAGCTACGAGCAGTACTTC.